Each of the 13 T cell receptor beta chains below was sequenced from the same sample in a study of monozygotic twins with inflammatory bowel disease. With the 5' RACE reads reprocessed, TCRdb shows one record per CDR3 protein and no DNA. This sample lists about 43,000 distinct CDR3 sequences; its ten largest clones have 5% to 6%. The sequenced sample consisted of blood. These receptors came from a human donor with ulcerative colitis or Crohn's disease, or a healthy co-twin of an affected twin (not recorded which).

This CDR3 reads CASSLDRGLSYEQYF. The chain recombines TRBV5-5 with TRBJ2-7; with no DNA, the TCRdb D assignment of TRBD2 cannot be verified. CDR1 SGHKS and CDR2 YYEKEE come from the germline V gene (reference sequence). The CDR3 consists of 15 residues.

The rearrangement joins TRBV5-1 to TRBJ2-1. Per germline, CDR1 SGHRS and CDR2 YFSETQ. This CDR3 is built from 14 residues. This chain's CDR3 is CASSSAAINNEQFF.

The V gene is TRBV5-6, the J gene TRBJ1-2. CDR3 size: 14 residues. CDR1 is SGHDT, CDR2 YYEEEE, per germline. The CDR3 loop is CASSLRPNDYGYTF. Supplemented by reference TRBV5-6 and TRBJ1-2, the full variable domain reads DAGVTQSPTHLIKTRGQQVTLRCSPKSGHDTVSWYQQALGQGPQFIFQYYEEEERQRGNFPDRFSGHQFPNYSSELNVNALLLGDSALYLCASSLRPNDYGYTFGSGTRLTVV.

V and J are TRBV9 and TRBJ2-2. The CDR3 length is 14 residues. Germline CDR1 reads SGDLS; CDR2 reads YYNGEE. CDR3 region: CASSVGLGTGELFF.

This chain links TRBV20-1 with TRBJ1-1; absent DNA, TCRdb's TRBD1 call cannot be checked. CDR3 size: 12 residues. Germline loops: CDR1 DFQATT, CDR2 SNEGSKA (reference sequence). CDR3 residues: CSAPTGNTEAFF.

The genes are TRBV11-2 and TRBJ1-2; without DNA, the TCRdb call of TRBD1 cannot be checked. The CDR3 spans 15 residues. Germline V gene data show CDR1 as SGHAT and CDR2 as FQNNGV. Here the CDR3 reads CASSSETRDLYGYTF.

This chain joins TRBV5-1 and TRBJ1-2. The CDR3 loop spans 13 amino acids. CDR1 and CDR2 (germline): SGHRS, YFSETQ. CDR3 in amino acids: CASSNEVYGGYTF. The whole variable domain, remainder taken from reference TRBV5-1 and TRBJ1-2, is KAGVTQTPRYLIKTRGQQVTLSCSPISGHRSVSWYQQTPGQGLQFLFEYFSETQRNKGNFPGRFSGRQFSNSRSEMNVSTLELGDSALYLCASSNEVYGGYTFGSGTRLTVV.

The CDR3 is CASSQDTYGSDTQYF. V is TRBV4-3 and J is TRBJ2-3. The CDR3 is made up of 15 amino acids. Germline CDR1 and CDR2: LGHNA and YSLEER.

CDR3 loop: CASGPRTGTSGNTIYF. The gene calls are TRBV12-5 and TRBJ1-3; the TCRdb call, TRBD1, lacks DNA for checking. CDR3 size: 16 residues. The germline V gene encodes CDR1 LGHNT and CDR2 FRNRAP.

The V call is TRBV19, the J call TRBJ2-1; TCRdb indicates TRBD1, and absent DNA this call remains unverified. Germline lookup yields CDR1 LNHDA and CDR2 SQIVND (reference sequence). CDR3 length: 13 amino acids. CDR3 sequence reads: CASSIGQGNEQFF. Variable domain in full (rest from reference TRBV19 and TRBJ2-1): DGGITQSPKYLFRKEGQNVTLSCEQNLNHDAMYWYRQDPGQGLRLIYYSQIVNDFQKGDIAEGYSVSREKKESFPLTVTSAQKNPTAFYLCASSIGQGNEQFFGPGTRLTVL.

The CDR3 protein is CASSDHAVNQPQHF. The V call is TRBV25-1, the J call TRBJ1-5. Germline V gives CDR1 MGHDK, CDR2 SYGVNS. The length of the CDR3 is 14 residues.

This chain links TRBV2 with TRBJ1-4. The CDR3 is 16 amino acids. Germline V CDR1 and CDR2: SNHLY, FYNNEI. CDR3 sequence: CASSAGTVATNEKLFF.

V is TRBV11-2 and J is TRBJ1-2; the TCRdb D gene call, TRBD1, has no DNA to confirm it. Germline V lookup: CDR1 SGHAT, CDR2 FQNNGV. The CDR3 has 14 amino acids. The CDR3: CASSLGRGGYGYTF.